The TCR beta chain described here comes from a study of T cells in Graves' hyperthyroidism and ophthalmopathy. Whole-study findings and limits: Model-based prediction identified ophthalmopathy a median roughly 5.9 months prior to its onset.

The CDR3 consists of 14 residues. Germline CDR1 is MGHRA and CDR2 is YSYEKL. About this clonotype: Its antigen is not identified. Compared with germline, one end of the junction differs, possibly owing to a read error.

RNA transcripts served as the template for amplifying TCR beta CDR3 regions. The study used the HTBI primer set for a first-round RT-PCR of the TCR CDR3. TCRdb analysed the multiplex PCR reads with MiXCR anew, one entry per CDR3 protein. The sample yields 500,000 to 700,000 distinct CDR3 sequences, around 17% seen once. Sequencing used blood. J is TRBJ1-4 and V is TRBV4-1; D remains unclear. The TCR comes from a woman between 18 and 29 years old with Graves' hyperthyroidism. For the CDR3, the DNA is TGCGCCAGCAGTCAAGCGGGCGGGAGGGAAAAACTGTTTTTT. Its translation is CASSQAGGREKLFF.